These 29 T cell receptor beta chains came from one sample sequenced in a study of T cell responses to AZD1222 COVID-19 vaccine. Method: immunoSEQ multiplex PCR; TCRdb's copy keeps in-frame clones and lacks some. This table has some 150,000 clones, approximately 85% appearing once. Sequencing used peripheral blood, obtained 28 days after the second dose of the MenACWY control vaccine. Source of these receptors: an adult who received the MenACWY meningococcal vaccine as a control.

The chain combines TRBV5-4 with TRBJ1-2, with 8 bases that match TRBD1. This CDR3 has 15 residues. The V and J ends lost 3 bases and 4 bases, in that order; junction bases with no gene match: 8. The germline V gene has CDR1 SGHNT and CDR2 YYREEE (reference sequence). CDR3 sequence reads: CASSWIRQGRYGYTF. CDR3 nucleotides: TGTGCCAGCAGCTGGATACGACAGGGGCGCTATGGCTACACCTTC.

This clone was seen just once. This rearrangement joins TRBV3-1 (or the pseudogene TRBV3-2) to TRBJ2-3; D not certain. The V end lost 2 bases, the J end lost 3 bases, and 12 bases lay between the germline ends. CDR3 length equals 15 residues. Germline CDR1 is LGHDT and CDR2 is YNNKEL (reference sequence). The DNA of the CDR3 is TGTGCCAGCAGCCAACTATCTGTTAGGACAGATACGCAGTATTTT. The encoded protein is CASSQLSVRTDTQYF.

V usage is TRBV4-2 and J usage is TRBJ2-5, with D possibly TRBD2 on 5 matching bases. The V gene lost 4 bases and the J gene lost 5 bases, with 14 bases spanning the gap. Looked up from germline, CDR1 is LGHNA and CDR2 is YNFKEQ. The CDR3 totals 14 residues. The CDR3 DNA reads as TGTGCCAGCAGCCCCCGACTCGGCGGGGAGACCCAGTACTTC. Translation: CASSPRLGGETQYF.

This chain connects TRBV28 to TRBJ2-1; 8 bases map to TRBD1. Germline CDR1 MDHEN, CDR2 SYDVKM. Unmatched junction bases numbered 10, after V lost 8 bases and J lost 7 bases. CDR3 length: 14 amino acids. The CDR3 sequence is CASLAGGARNEQFF. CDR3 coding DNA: TGTGCCAGCCTTGCAGGGGGCGCGAGGAATGAGCAGTTCTTC.

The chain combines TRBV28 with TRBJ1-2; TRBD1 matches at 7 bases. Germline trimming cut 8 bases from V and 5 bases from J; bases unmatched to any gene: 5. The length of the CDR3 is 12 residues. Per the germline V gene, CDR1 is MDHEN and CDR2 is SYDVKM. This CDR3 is CASLTGPYGYTF. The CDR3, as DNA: TGTGCCAGCCTGACAGGGCCTTATGGCTACACCTTC.

The CDR3 is CATSDSKEQLYGYTF. The CDR3 DNA reads TGTGCCACCAGTGATTCGAAGGAACAGCTATATGGCTACACCTTC. The chain joins TRBV24-1 to TRBJ1-2; D gene unclear. V lost 2 bases and J 5 bases, leaving 14 bases between the germline ends. Per germline, CDR1 KGHDR and CDR2 SFDVKD. The CDR3 covers 15 residues.

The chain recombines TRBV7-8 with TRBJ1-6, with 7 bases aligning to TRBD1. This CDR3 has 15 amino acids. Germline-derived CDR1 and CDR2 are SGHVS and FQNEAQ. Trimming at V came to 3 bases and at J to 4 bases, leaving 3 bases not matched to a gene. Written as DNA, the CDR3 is TGTGCCAGCAGCTTGGGGGGACAGTATAATTCACCCCTCCACTTT. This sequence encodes CASSLGGQYNSPLHF.

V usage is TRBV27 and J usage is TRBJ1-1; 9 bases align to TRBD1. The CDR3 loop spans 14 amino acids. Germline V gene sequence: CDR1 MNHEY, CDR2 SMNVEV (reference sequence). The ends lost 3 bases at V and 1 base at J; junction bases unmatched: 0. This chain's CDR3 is CASSLGQGNTEAFF. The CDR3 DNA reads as TGTGCCAGCAGTTTGGGACAGGGGAACACTGAAGCTTTCTTT.

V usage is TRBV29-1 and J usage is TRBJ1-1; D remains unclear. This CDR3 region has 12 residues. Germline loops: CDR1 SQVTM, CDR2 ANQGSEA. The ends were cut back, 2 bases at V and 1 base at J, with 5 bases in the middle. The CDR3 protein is CSVERENTEAFF. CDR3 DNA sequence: TGCAGCGTTGAAAGGGAGAACACTGAAGCTTTCTTT.

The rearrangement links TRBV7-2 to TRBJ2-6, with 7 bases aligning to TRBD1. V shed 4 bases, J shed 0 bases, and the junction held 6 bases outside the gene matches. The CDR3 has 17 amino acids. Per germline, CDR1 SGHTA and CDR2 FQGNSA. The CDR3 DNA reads TGTGCCAGCAGCTCCGGACAGGTTGTCTCTGGGGCCAACGTCCTGACTTTC. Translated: CASSSGQVVSGANVLTF.

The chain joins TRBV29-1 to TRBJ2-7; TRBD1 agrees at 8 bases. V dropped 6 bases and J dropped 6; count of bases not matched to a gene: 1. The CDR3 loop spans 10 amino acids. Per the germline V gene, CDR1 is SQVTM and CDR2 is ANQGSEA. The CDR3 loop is CSVTGGEQYV. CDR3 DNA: TGCAGCGTAACAGGGGGCGAGCAGTACGTC.

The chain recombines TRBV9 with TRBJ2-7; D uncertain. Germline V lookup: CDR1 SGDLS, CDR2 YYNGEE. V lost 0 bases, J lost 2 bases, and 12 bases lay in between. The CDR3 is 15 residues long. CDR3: CASSVAPAGAYEQYF. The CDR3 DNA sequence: TGTGCCAGCAGCGTAGCCCCAGCAGGAGCCTACGAGCAGTACTTC.

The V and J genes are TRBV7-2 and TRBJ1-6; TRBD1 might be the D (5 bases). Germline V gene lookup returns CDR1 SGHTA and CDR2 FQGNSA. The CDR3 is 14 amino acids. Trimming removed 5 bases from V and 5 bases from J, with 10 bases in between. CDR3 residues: CASSPGTDNSPLHF. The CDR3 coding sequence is TGTGCCAGCAGCCCCGGGACGGATAATTCACCCCTCCACTTT.

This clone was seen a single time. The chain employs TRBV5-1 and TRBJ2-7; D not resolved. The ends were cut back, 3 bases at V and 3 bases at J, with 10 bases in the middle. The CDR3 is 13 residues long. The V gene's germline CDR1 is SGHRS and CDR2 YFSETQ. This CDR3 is CASSSPSLYEQYF. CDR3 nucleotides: TGCGCCAGCAGCTCGCCCTCCCTCTACGAGCAGTACTTC.

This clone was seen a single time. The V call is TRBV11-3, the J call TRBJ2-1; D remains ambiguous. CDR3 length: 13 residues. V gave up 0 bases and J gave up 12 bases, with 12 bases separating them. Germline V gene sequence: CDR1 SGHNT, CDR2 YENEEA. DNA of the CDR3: TGTGCCAGCAGCTTAGATCGACCCCGCGGGCAGTTCTTC. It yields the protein CASSLDRPRGQFF.

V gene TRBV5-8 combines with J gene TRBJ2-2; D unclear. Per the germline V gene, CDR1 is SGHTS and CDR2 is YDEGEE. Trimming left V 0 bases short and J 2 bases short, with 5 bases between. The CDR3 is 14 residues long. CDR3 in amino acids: CASSLVGNTGELFF. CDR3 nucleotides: TGTGCCAGCAGCTTGGTGGGCAACACCGGGGAGCTGTTTTTT.

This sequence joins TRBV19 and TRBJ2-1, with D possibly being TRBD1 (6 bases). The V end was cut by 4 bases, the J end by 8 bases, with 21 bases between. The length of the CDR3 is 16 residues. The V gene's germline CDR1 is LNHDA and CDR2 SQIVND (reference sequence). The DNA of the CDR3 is TGTGCCAGTAGTACTAAGACAGGAGTTATCTTCCATGAGCAGTTCTTC. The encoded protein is CASSTKTGVIFHEQFF.

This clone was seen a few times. The CDR3 DNA reads TGTGCCAGCAAGGGAGCGCTATCCACCGGGGAGCTGTTTTTT. As protein: CASKGALSTGELFF. The rearrangement links TRBV6-5 to TRBJ2-2; possibly TRBD2 for D (5 bases). CDR1 MNHEY and CDR2 SVGAGI come from the germline V gene. This CDR3 region has 14 residues. Trimming shortened V by 7 bases and J by 4 bases, and 13 bases separated the two germline ends.

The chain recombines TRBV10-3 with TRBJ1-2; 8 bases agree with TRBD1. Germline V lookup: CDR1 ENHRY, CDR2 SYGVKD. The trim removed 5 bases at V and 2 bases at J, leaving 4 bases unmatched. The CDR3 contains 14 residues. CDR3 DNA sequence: TGTGCCATCAGTTCCCGGACAGGGAACTATGGCTACACCTTC. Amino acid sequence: CAISSRTGNYGYTF.

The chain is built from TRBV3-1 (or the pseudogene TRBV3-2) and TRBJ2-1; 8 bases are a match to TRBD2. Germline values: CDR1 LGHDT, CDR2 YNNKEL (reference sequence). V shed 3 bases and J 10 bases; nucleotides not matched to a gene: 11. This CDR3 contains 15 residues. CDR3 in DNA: TGTGCCAGCAGCCAGATGGGACTAGTGCGTGTGGAGCAGTTCTTC. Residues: CASSQMGLVRVEQFF.

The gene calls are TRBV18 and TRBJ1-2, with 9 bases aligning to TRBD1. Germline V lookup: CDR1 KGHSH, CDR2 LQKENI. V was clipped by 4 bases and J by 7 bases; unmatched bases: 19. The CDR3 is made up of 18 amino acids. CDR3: CASSLLPNLGQGQVGYTF. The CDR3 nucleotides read TGTGCCAGCTCACTATTACCGAACTTGGGACAGGGCCAGGTTGGCTACACCTTC.

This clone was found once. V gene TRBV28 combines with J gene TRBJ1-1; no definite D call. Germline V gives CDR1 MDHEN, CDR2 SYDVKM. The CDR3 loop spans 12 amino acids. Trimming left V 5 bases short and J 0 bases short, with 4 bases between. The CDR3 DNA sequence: TGTGCCAGCAGTGTTTTGAACACTGAAGCTTTCTTT. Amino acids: CASSVLNTEAFF.

CDR3 in amino acids: CASSLQAGLKTQYF. The CDR3 nucleotides are TGTGCCAGCAGTTTACAAGCGGGACTGAAGACCCAGTACTTC. The rearrangement links TRBV27 to TRBJ2-5; 7 positions match TRBD2. Germline V gene sequence: CDR1 MNHEY, CDR2 SMNVEV (reference sequence). The trim removed 2 bases at V and 6 bases at J, leaving 6 bases unmatched. The length of the CDR3 is 14 residues.

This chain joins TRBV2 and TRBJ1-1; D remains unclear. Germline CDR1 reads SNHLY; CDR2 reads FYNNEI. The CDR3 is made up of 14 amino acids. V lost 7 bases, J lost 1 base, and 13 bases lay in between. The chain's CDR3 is CASISIQPNTEAFF. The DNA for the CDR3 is TGTGCCAGCATTAGTATACAGCCGAACACTGAAGCTTTCTTT. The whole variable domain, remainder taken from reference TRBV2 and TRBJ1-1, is EPEVTQTPSHQVTQMGQEVILRCVPISNHLYFYWYRQILGQKVEFLVSFYNNEISEKSEIFDDQFSVERPDGSNFTLKIRSTKLEDSAMYFCASISIQPNTEAFFGQGTRLTVV.

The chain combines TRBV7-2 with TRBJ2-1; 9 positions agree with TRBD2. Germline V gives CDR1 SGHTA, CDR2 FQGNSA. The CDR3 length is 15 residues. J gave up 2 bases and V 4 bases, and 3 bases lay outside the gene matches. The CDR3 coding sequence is TGTGCCAGCAGCTCCGGGACTAGCCCCTACAATGAGCAGTTCTTC. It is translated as CASSSGTSPYNEQFF.

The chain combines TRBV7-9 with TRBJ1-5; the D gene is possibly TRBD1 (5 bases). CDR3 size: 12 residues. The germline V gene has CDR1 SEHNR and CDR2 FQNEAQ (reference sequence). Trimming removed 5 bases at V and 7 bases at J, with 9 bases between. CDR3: CASSRGTQPQHF. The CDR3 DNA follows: TGTGCCAGCAGCCGAGGGACGCAGCCCCAGCATTTT.

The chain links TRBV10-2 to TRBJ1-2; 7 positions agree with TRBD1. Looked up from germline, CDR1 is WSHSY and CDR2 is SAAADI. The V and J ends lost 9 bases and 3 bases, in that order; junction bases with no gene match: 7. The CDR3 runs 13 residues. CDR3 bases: TGCGCCAGTTGGACAGGCGGGTACTATGGCTACACCTTC. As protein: CASWTGGYYGYTF.

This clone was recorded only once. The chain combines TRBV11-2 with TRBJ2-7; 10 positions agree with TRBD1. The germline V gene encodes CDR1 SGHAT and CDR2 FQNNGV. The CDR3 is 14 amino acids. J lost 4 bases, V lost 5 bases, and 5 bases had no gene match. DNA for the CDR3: TGTGCCAGCAGCCCTTGGGACAGGGGATACGAGCAGTACTTC. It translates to CASSPWDRGYEQYF.

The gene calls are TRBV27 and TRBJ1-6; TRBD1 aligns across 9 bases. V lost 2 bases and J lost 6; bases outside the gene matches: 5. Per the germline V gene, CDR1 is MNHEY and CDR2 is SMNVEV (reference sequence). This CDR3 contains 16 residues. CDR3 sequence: CASSLGTGTPNSPLHF. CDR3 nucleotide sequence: TGTGCCAGCAGTTTAGGGACAGGGACTCCTAATTCACCCCTCCACTTT.